This TCR beta chain was observed in a study of T cell responses to AZD1222 COVID-19 vaccine. Overall study findings and caveats: The sample set comprised mostly white British donors with more females, and clonal diversity was possibly underestimated.

Assay used: immunoSEQ multiplex PCR; TCRdb lists only in-frame clones, some missing. Here the sample spans 130,000 to 150,000 clones, roughly 88% being singletons. About this clone: Its target is unknown.

This CDR3 has 14 residues. From germline, CDR1 is KGHDR and CDR2 SFDVKD. Trimming left V 5 bases short and J 7 bases short, with 14 bases between. The TCR sequence derives from an adult in good health. The chain employs TRBV24-1 and TRBJ2-1; possibly TRBD1 for D (7 bases). The input for sequencing was peripheral blood, taken on day 0 of AZD1222 vaccination. In DNA, the CDR3 is TGTGCCACCAGTGTCCAGACAGGGAGGAATGAGCAGTTCTTC. Translated, it gives CATSVQTGRNEQFF.